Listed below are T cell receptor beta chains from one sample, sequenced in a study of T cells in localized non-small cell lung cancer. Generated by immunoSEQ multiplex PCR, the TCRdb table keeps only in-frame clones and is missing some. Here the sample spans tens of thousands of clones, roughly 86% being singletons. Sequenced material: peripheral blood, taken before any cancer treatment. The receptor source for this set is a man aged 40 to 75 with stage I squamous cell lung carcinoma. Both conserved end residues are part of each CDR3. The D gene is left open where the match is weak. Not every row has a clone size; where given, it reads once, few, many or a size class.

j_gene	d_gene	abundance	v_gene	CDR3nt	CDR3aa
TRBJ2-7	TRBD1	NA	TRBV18	TGTGCCAGCTCACTCCGGGACAGGGCCTACGAGCAGTACTTC	CASSLRDRAYEQYF
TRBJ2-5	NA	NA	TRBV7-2	TGTGCCAGCAGCCCAAGGACTGGGGAGACCCAGTACTTC	CASSPRTGETQYF
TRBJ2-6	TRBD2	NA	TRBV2	TGTGCCGGCGGGGGATCTGGGGCCAACGTCCTGACTTTC	CAGGGSGANVLTF
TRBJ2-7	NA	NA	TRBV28	TGTGCCAGCAGTTTGGGATACGAGCAGTACTTC	CASSLGYEQYF
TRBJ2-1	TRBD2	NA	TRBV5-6	TGTGCCAGCAGCTCCGACGTGCTGGGACTAGTAATCTATGAGCAGTTCTTC	CASSSDVLGLVIYEQFF
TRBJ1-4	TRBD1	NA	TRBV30	TGTGCCTGGAGTGCCAGGGGGCAAGTTGAAAAACTGTTTTTT	CAWSARGQVEKLFF
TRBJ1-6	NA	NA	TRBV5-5	TGTGCCAGCAGCCCAGGGACCCCGCGGAATTCACCCCTCCACTTT	CASSPGTPRNSPLHF
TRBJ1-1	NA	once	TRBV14	TGTGCCAGTCACAAGGGCAGGATGAACACTGAAGCTTTCTTT	CASHKGRMNTEAFF
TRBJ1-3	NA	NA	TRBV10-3	TGTGCCATCAGCCCCCCAGGTAGTTCTGGAAACACCATATATTTT	CAISPPGSSGNTIYF
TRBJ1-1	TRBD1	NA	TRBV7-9	TGTGCCAGCAGCTTCGAGGGGGCGCGTGGAGCTTTCTTT	CASSFEGARGAFF
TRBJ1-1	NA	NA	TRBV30	TGTGCCTGGATGGCGGGGGGCACTGAAGCTTTCTTT	CAWMAGGTEAFF
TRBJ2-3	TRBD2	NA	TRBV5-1	TGCGCCAGCACGATAGCGGGGGAGACAGATACGCAGTATTTT	CASTIAGETDTQYF
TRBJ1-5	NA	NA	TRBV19	TGTGCCAGTAGTATAGCAGGCCCCGACGGGCAGCCCCAGCATTTT	CASSIAGPDGQPQHF
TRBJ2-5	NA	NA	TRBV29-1	TGCAGTTACCTTTTCGGGGGGCCGCAAGAGACCCAGTACTTC	CSYLFGGPQETQYF
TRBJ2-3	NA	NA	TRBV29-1	TGCAGCGTTGAACTGGGACCTCACACAGATACGCAGTATTTT	CSVELGPHTDTQYF
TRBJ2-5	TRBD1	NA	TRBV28	TGTGCCAGCAGTTTATTGGGACAGCCCTTCCAAGAGACCCAGTACTTC	CASSLLGQPFQETQYF
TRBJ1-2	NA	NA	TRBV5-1	TGCGCCAGCAGCCCGACACACGGACAGCGTGGCTACACCTTC	CASSPTHGQRGYTF
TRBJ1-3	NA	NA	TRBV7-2	TGTGCCAGCAGCTATACGGGACTCTCTGGAAACACCATATATTTT	CASSYTGLSGNTIYF
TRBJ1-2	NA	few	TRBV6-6	TGTGCCAGCGGGACGGAATATGGCTACACCTTC	CASGTEYGYTF
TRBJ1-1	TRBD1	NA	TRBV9	TGTGCCAGCAGCGACCGACAGGGGAACACTGAAGCTTTCTTT	CASSDRQGNTEAFF
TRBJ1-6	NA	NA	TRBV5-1	TGCGCCAGCAGCTTGGGACAGAAAAATAATTCACCCCTCCACTTT	CASSLGQKNNSPLHF
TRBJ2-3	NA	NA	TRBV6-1	TGTGCCAGCAGTGAAGGCGGGGTTGGAGATACGCAGTATTTT	CASSEGGVGDTQYF
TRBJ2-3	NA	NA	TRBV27	TGTGCCAGCACCTCGCGGGATACGCAGTATTTT	CASTSRDTQYF